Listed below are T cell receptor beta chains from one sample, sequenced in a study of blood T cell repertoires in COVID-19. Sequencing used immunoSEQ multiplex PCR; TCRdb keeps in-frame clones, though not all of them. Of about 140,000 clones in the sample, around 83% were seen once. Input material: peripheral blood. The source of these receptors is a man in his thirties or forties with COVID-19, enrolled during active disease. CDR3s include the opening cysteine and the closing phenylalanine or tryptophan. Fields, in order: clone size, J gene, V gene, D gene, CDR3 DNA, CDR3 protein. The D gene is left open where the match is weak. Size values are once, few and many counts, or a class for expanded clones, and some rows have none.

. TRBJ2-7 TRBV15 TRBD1 TGTGCCACCAGCAGAGATTCAACAGGGGGCATGTACGAGCAGTACTTC CATSRDSTGGMYEQYF
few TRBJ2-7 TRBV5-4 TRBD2 TGTGCCAGCAGCCAGGGACTAGCGGGAGTACAGTACTTC CASSQGLAGVQYF
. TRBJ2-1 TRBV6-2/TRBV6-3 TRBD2 TGTGCCAGCAGTTGGGGCCAGGGAGGGTACAATGAGCAGTTCTTC CASSWGQGGYNEQFF
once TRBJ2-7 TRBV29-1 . TGCAGCGCCCTTGGGGTCTGGGAAGGGAGCTCCTACGAGCAGTACTTC CSALGVWEGSSYEQYF
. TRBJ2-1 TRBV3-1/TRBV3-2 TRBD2 TGTGCCAGCAGCGCCAGAGCGGGAATGCTTCCTGAGCAGTTCTTC CASSARAGMLPEQFF
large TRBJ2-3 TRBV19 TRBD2 TGTGCCAGTAGTACGGGACTAGCGGGCACAGATACGCAGTATTTT CASSTGLAGTDTQYF
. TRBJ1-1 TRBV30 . TGTGCCTGGGCTGGGGGGGAGGCTTTCTTT CAWAGGEAFF
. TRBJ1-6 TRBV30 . TGTGCCTGGACCCAACGGGACTGGAGCTCCTATAATTCACCCCTCCACTTT CAWTQRDWSSYNSPLHF
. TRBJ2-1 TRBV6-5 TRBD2 TGTGCCAGCAGTTACGGTTATAGCGGGAGGGCGGGTGAGCAGTTCTTC CASSYGYSGRAGEQFF
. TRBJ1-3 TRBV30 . TGTGCCTGGAGTCGAGAGAGGGCGCGGAACACCATATATTTT CAWSRERARNTIYF
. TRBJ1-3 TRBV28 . TGTGCCAGCAGTCCCCCCGACAGGCAGAGTGGAAACACCATATATTTT CASSPPDRQSGNTIYF
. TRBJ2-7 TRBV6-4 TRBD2 TGTGCCAGCAGCGACACCGGGACTAGCGGGAGTCGGTACTTC CASSDTGTSGSRYF
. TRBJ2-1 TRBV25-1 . TGTGCCAGCAGGAGAGAGAACGATGAGCAGTTCTTC CASRRENDEQFF
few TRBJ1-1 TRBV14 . TGTGCCAGCAGCCACACCGCCGGGAGGGGGAGCACTGAAGCTTTCTTT CASSHTAGRGSTEAFF
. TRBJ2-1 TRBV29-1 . TGCAGCGTTGTGCGCAATGAGCAGTTCTTC CSVVRNEQFF
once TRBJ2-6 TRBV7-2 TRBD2 TGTGCCAGCAGCCGTATCGGGACTAGCGGTTTCTCTGGGGCCAACGTCCTGACTTTC CASSRIGTSGFSGANVLTF
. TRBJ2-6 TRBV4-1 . TGCGCCAGCAGCTCATCATATAGGGGCAGGGAGGCCAACGTCCTGACTTTC CASSSSYRGREANVLTF
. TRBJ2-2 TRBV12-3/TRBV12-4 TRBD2 TGTGCCAGCAGATCTAGCGGGAGGATGTTTTTT CASRSSGRMFF
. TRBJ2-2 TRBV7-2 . TGTGCCAGCAGCTTATCAGGTCAGGGAACCGGGGAGCTGTTTTTT CASSLSGQGTGELFF
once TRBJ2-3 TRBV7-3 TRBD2 TGTGCCAGCAGCTCGACTAGCGCCCCTCAAGATACGCAGTATTTT CASSSTSAPQDTQYF
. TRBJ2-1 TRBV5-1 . TGCGCCAGCAGCTTGGTCGGGGGTTTGGATGAGCAGTTCTTC CASSLVGGLDEQFF
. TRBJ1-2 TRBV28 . TGTGCCAGCAGTTTAGGAGCAATAGGCTACACCTTC CASSLGAIGYTF
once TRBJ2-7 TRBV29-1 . TGCAGCGTAGTCAGGACCTACGAGCAGTACTTC CSVVRTYEQYF
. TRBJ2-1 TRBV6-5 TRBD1 TGTGCCAGCAGCGGACAGGAGGTCACGGATGAGCAGTTCTTC CASSGQEVTDEQFF
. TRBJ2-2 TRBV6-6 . TGTGCCAGCAGTTTCACAGGGGGGGCCGGGGAGCTGTTTTTT CASSFTGGAGELFF
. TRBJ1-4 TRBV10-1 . TGCGCCAGCAGTGTCAGGATTGGGGAAAAACTGTTTTTT CASSVRIGEKLFF
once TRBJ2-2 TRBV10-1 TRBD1 TGCGCCAGCAGTGATGCAGGGACAGTTTTCACCGGGGAGCTGTTTTTT CASSDAGTVFTGELFF
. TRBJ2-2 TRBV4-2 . TGTGCCAGCAGCCAAGACAGGTCCGCGTACACCGGGGAGCTGTTTTTT CASSQDRSAYTGELFF
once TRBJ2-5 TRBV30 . TGTGCCTGGAGTCGAGAGCGAGAGACCCAGTACTTC CAWSRERETQYF
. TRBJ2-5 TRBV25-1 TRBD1 TGTGCCAGCACTGGGACAGGGGGGCAAGAGACCCAGTACTTC CASTGTGGQETQYF
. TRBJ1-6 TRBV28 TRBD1 TGTGCCACCAGACAGGGCAGCAATTCACCCCTCCACTTT CATRQGSNSPLHF
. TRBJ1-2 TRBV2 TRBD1 TGTGCCAGCAGTGAGCGGACAGGGGGTAGTGGCTACACCTTC CASSERTGGSGYTF
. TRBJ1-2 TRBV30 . TGTGCCTGGAGTCGGACTGATGGCTACACCTTC CAWSRTDGYTF
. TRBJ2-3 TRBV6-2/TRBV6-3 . TGTGCCAGCAGCCTGACTGGAGGGCCAGATACGCAGTATTTT CASSLTGGPDTQYF
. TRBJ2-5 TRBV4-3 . TGCGCCAGCAGCCAAGGACTTGAAGAGACCCAGTACTTC CASSQGLEETQYF
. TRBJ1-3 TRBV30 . TGTGCCTGGAGCGGAGACAGAGCCTCTGGAAACACCATATATTTT CAWSGDRASGNTIYF
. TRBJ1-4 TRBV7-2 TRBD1 TGTGCCAGCAGCCGTCAGACAGGGACTAATGAAAAACTGTTTTTT CASSRQTGTNEKLFF
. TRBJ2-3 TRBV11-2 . TGTGCCAGCAGCCCCCGCAGGGTCTCGGATACGCAGTATTTT CASSPRRVSDTQYF
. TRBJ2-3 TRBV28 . TGTGCCAGCAGTTTAGGAGGGACTGGCACAGATACGCAGTATTTT CASSLGGTGTDTQYF
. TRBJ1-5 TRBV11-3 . TGTGCCAGCAGCTTAGTGGGGGGACAGCCCCAGCATTTT CASSLVGGQPQHF
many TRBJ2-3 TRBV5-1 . TGCGCCGCAGGGGCACGACCAGGAGATACGCAGTATTTT CAAGARPGDTQYF
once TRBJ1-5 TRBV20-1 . TGCAGTGCTAGTCCGGGACAAAAGAGGGGTCAGCCCCAGCATTTT CSASPGQKRGQPQHF
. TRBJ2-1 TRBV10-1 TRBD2 TGCGCCAGCTCCCCACGGACTAGCGGGAGAAATGAGCAGTTCTTC CASSPRTSGRNEQFF
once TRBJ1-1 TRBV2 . TGTGCCAGCAGTGAAGACCCAACTGGGCCGAACACTGAAGCTTTCTTT CASSEDPTGPNTEAFF
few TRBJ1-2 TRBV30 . TGTGCCTGGAGTCCGACAACCCCAACCTATGGCTACACCTTC CAWSPTTPTYGYTF
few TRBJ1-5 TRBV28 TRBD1 TGTGCCAGCAGTTCGGGACAGGGTTCACATCAGCCCCAGCATTTT CASSSGQGSHQPQHF